The 19 T cell receptor beta chains in this list originate from one sample, sequenced in a study of blood T cell repertoires in COVID-19. Sequenced by immunoSEQ multiplex PCR; TCRdb stores in-frame clones only, minus some. The data show approximately 85,000 clones, with about 90% seen just once and 0.8% to 1.3% held by the top ten. Source material: peripheral blood. These receptors were collected from a woman aged 45 to 65 in a cohort sampled during active COVID-19.

The genes are TRBV7-9 and TRBJ2-2; tentative D call: TRBD2 (6 bases). CDR3 length: 16 amino acids. Germline loops: CDR1 SEHNR, CDR2 FQNEAQ (reference sequence). The germline V and J ends were trimmed by 2 bases and 0 bases, with 10 bases remaining between them. Here the CDR3 DNA reads TGTGCCAGCAGCTTAAACTTAGCGGCGAACACCGGGGAGCTGTTTTTT. Translation: CASSLNLAANTGELFF.

This chain uses TRBV14 with TRBJ2-7, with TRBD2 as a possible D gene (5 bases). CDR1 is SGHDN and CDR2 is FVKESK in the germline V gene. CDR3 length: 15 residues. Trimming left V 1 base short and J 4 bases short, with 14 bases between. For the CDR3, the DNA is TGTGCCAGCAGCCAAGCGGCAGGTCCGGGATACGAGCAGTACTTC. Protein: CASSQAAGPGYEQYF.

This chain joins TRBV19 and TRBJ2-7; 9 nucleotides match TRBD1. There are 14 residues in the CDR3. CDR1 and CDR2 from the germline V gene are LNHDA and SQIVND (reference sequence). With V trimmed by 10 bases and J by 2 bases, 9 bases remained unmatched. The CDR3 region has the DNA TGTGCCACTGCCCCCGGGACAGGGACCTACGAGCAGTACTTC. Translated, it gives CATAPGTGTYEQYF.

The chain joins TRBV7-6 to TRBJ2-1, with 8 bases fitting TRBD1. The CDR3 length is 14 residues. Germline loops: CDR1 SGHVS, CDR2 FNYEAQ. The V and J ends lost 2 bases and 9 bases, in that order; junction bases with no gene match: 6. CDR3 nucleotide sequence: TGTGCCAGCAGCTTAAGGACAGGGAAGGGTGAGCAGTTCTTC. This translates into CASSLRTGKGEQFF. The full variable domain, its missing parts supplied by reference TRBV7-6 and TRBJ2-1, is GAGVSQSPRYKVTKRGQDVALRCDPISGHVSLYWYRQALGQGPEFLTYFNYEAQQDKSGLPNDRFSAERPEGSISTLTIQRTEQRDSAMYRCASSLRTGKGEQFFGPGTRLTVL.

The V and J genes are TRBV30 and TRBJ2-5; D perhaps matches TRBD2 (5 bases). Germline-derived CDR1 and CDR2 are GTSNPN and SVGIG (reference sequence). V dropped 4 bases and J dropped 1 base, with 7 bases sitting between them. CDR3 length equals 12 residues. The CDR3 sequence: CAWNSGQETQYF. Here the CDR3 DNA reads TGTGCCTGGAACAGCGGCCAAGAGACCCAGTACTTC.

The genes are TRBV7-3 and TRBJ1-2; 7 positions agree with TRBD1. The CDR3 is made up of 13 amino acids. Germline trimming cut 5 bases from V and 8 bases from J; bases unmatched to any gene: 8. Germline V gene lookup returns CDR1 SGHTA and CDR2 FQGTGA. The CDR3 bases are TGTGCCAGCAGCGCCGGGACAGATAGGGGCTACACCTTC. Translating it yields CASSAGTDRGYTF.

The chain employs TRBV18 and TRBJ2-4; TRBD1 matches at 7 bases. Germline V gives CDR1 KGHSH, CDR2 LQKENI. This CDR3 region has 16 residues. Trimming cost V 5 bases and J 4 bases; bases outside gene matches: 11. Written as DNA, the CDR3 is TGTGCCAGCTCAGGAGACAGGGCGCGAATAAAAAACATTCAGTACTTC. It encodes CASSGDRARIKNIQYF.

The chain is built from TRBV11-3 and TRBJ2-1; 16 nucleotides line up with TRBD2. The CDR3 is made up of 18 amino acids. CDR1 is SGHNT, CDR2 YENEEA, per germline. With V trimmed by 5 bases and J by 9 bases, 13 bases remained unmatched. The CDR3 DNA reads as TGTGCCAGCAGCCACCGGTCCGGGACTAGCGGGAGGGGTAGTGAGCAGTTCTTC. Amino acid sequence: CASSHRSGTSGRGSEQFF.

The J gene is TRBJ1-2, the V gene TRBV27; tentative D call: TRBD1 (6 bases). This CDR3 contains 13 residues. Per the germline V gene, CDR1 is MNHEY and CDR2 is SMNVEV (reference sequence). V lost 3 bases to trimming and J lost 4 bases, with 9 bases between them. The CDR3: CASSFQDSYGYTF. CDR3 nucleotides: TGTGCCAGCAGTTTCCAGGACAGCTATGGCTACACCTTC.

V is TRBV18 and J is TRBJ2-6, with TRBD1 identical over 11 bases. Unmatched junction bases numbered 6, after V lost 6 bases and J lost 2 bases. The CDR3 totals 17 residues. Looked up from germline, CDR1 is KGHSH and CDR2 is LQKENI. CDR3 bases: TGTGCCAGCTCGCCCCGGGACAGGGGGACTGGGGCCAACGTCCTGACTTTC. It specifies CASSPRDRGTGANVLTF.

The chain uses TRBV7-3 and TRBJ2-1; tentatively, D is TRBD1 (6 bases). The CDR3 extends over 16 amino acids. V lost 3 bases and J lost 0, with 12 bases in between. From germline, CDR1 is SGHTA and CDR2 FQGTGA. This chain's CDR3 is CASSFQGGSSYNEQFF. CDR3 sequence (DNA): TGTGCCAGCAGCTTTCAAGGGGGAAGCTCCTACAATGAGCAGTTCTTC. The variable domain in full, completed from reference TRBV7-3 and TRBJ2-1, reads GAGVSQTPSNKVTEKGKYVELRCDPISGHTALYWYRQSLGQGPEFLIYFQGTGAADDSGLPNDRFFAVRPEGSVSTLKIQRTERGDSAVYLCASSFQGGSSYNEQFFGPGTRLTVL.

Note on this clone: The limits of the CDR3 on the DNA are not certain, so only TCRdb's listed CDR3 is given. This sequence joins TRBV27 and TRBJ2-3; TRBD2 reflects the table's D call only, with no check against the DNA. Inclusive of both ends, the CDR3 amounts to 18 amino acids. Germline CDR1 MNHEY, CDR2 SMNVEV (reference sequence). The CDR3 reads CASSFGAGTRDATDTQYF.

The genes are TRBV19 and TRBJ1-5; 10 bases are a match to TRBD1. Germline V lookup: CDR1 LNHDA, CDR2 SQIVND (reference sequence). The CDR3 is made up of 15 amino acids. V shed 5 bases, J shed 9 bases, and the junction held 10 bases outside the gene matches. The chain's CDR3 is CASSLSGTGVLPQHF. CDR3 DNA sequence: TGTGCCAGTAGTCTCTCGGGGACAGGGGTTCTGCCCCAGCATTTT.

V usage is TRBV3-1 (or the pseudogene TRBV3-2) and J usage is TRBJ2-7; D is perhaps TRBD2 (5 bases). Trimming left V 0 bases short and J 4 bases short, with 7 bases between. CDR1 is LGHDT and CDR2 is YNNKEL in the germline V gene (reference sequence). This CDR3 is built from 13 residues. CDR3 DNA sequence: TGTGCCAGCAGCCAAGAGGGCGGGTACGAGCAGTACTTC. Translation gives CASSQEGGYEQYF.

CDR3 DNA sequence: TGTGCCACCAGCAGAGATCGAGATGAAACTGAAGCTTTCTTT. Protein sequence: CATSRDRDETEAFF. The chain couples TRBV15 to TRBJ1-1; D is undetermined. The germline gives CDR1 LNHNV, CDR2 YYDKDF (reference sequence). V was pared by 0 bases and J by 5 bases, with 10 bases between. The CDR3 is made up of 14 amino acids.

CDR3 nucleotide sequence: TGTGCCAGAAGCTTGGCCTTCTTTTTACAGGGGGCTTTTGAGCAGTACTTC. Translation gives CARSLAFFLQGAFEQYF. The chain recombines TRBV5-3 with TRBJ2-7; 9 bases align to TRBD1. TRBV5-3 is reported as an ORF; its role is uncertain. Unmatched junction bases numbered 14, after V lost 0 bases and J lost 7 bases. This CDR3 spans 17 amino acids.

The chain uses TRBV21-1 and TRBJ2-1; TRBD2 is the table's D call and was not checked against the DNA. TRBV21-1 is deemed a pseudogene. The CDR3 loop spans 18 amino acids. CDR3 sequence: CASSKSPLAESSYNEQFF. CDR3 DNA: TGTGCCAGCAGCAAATCCCCGCTAGCGGAAAGCTCCTACAATGAGCAGTTCTTC.

The J gene is TRBJ1-5, the V gene TRBV28; 7 nucleotides line up with TRBD1. With V trimmed by 6 bases and J by 6 bases, 11 bases remained unmatched. CDR3 length: 15 amino acids. Germline lookup yields CDR1 MDHEN and CDR2 SYDVKM. This chain's CDR3 is CASSPSTGSGQPQHF. The CDR3 DNA reads TGTGCCAGCAGCCCCTCGACAGGGTCGGGTCAGCCCCAGCATTTT. Together with reference TRBV28 and TRBJ1-5, the CDR3 gives the full variable domain: DVKVTQSSRYLVKRTGEKVFLECVQDMDHENMFWYRQDPGLGLRLIYFSYDVKMKEKGDIPEGYSVSREKKERFSLILESASTNQTSMYLCASSPSTGSGQPQHFGDGTRLSIL.

CDR3 region: CASSLRGDTQYF. As DNA, the CDR3 is TGCGCCAGCAGCTTAAGAGGAGATACGCAGTATTTT. V is TRBV5-1 and J is TRBJ2-3, with unresolved D. The CDR3 contains 12 residues. Trimming took off 2 bases at V and 5 bases at J, with 6 bases between the two ends. Germline CDR1 is SGHRS and CDR2 is YFSETQ.